The 14 T cell receptor beta chains presented below share a single source sample, sequenced in a study of T cell clonality in common variable immunodeficiency. No cognate antigen is known for these TCRs. Study conclusions and caveats: Fewer deletions and N-nucleotide insertions were reportedly seen in common variable immunodeficiency TCR beta sequences.

Measured with immunoSEQ multiplex PCR; TCRdb has only the in-frame clones, and not every one. There are approximately 30,000 clones in the sample, none observed a single time. Sequencing input: peripheral blood mononuclear cells. All receptors come from a human donor with common variable immunodeficiency.

The sample holds many counts of this clone. Incomplete CDR3 DNA: TGCAGTGCTAGAAGGGATGGGACAGGGGGGACC. Its protein is CSARRDGTGGT. The whole CDR3 protein reads CSARRDGTGGTQYF. The rearrangement uses TRBV20-1 and TRBJ2-5, with 11 bases matching TRBD1. The sequence runs out 3 residues before the end of the CDR3; the remainder is reconstructed from the germline J gene. The CDR3 spans 14 residues. Germline V gene lookup returns CDR1 DFQATT and CDR2 SNEGSKA (reference sequence). The J segment lost 7 bases and the V segment lost 2 bases, leaving 6 bases of the junction unmatched.

A note on this clone: The missing CDR3 end, 3 residues past where the read stops, is filled in from the germline J gene. The J gene is TRBJ2-7, the V gene TRBV20-1; D gene uncertain. CDR3 length: 11 amino acids. The germline V and J ends were trimmed by 2 bases and 4 bases, with 6 bases remaining between them. Looked up from germline, CDR1 is DFQATT and CDR2 is SNEGSKA (reference sequence). Here the CDR3 reads CSARQEYEQYF. The CDR3 DNA, read in part, is TGCAGTGCTAGACAGGAGTACGAG.

Comment on this clone: The read ends 3 residues before the CDR3 terminus; that terminus is restored from the germline J gene. The V gene is TRBV6-2 or TRBV6-3, the J gene TRBJ2-7, with 7 nucleotides matching TRBD1. Trimming cost V 7 bases and J 2 bases; bases outside gene matches: 8. Germline V gene data show CDR1 as MNHEY and CDR2 as SVGEGT. The CDR3 consists of 14 residues. The CDR3 DNA, read in part, is TGTGCCAGCATATCCGGGACAGAGACCTACGAG. It codes for CASISGTETYE. The full CDR3 is CASISGTETYEQYF.

This clone turned up a few times. The CDR3 is cut off 3 residues early in the read; its end comes from the germline J gene. The chain combines TRBV7-2 with TRBJ2-1, with unresolved D. CDR1 is SGHTA and CDR2 is FQGNSA in the germline V gene. The CDR3 length is 15 residues. V was cut by 4 bases and J by 4 bases, with 14 bases left in between. Partial CDR3 DNA: TGTGCCAGCAGCTCGAAACGTGGCCCGTACAATGAG. Its translation: CASSSKRGPYNE. The full CDR3 sequence reads CASSSKRGPYNEQFF.

This clone is medium-sized by share. The CDR3 end falls 3 residues outside the read, so it is completed with the germline J gene. The J gene is TRBJ1-2, the V gene TRBV20-1, with D unclear. V dropped 0 bases and J dropped 4 bases, with 12 bases sitting between them. The CDR3 runs to 14 residues. In germline, CDR1 is DFQATT, CDR2 SNEGSKA (reference sequence). The chain's CDR3 is CSARDLRGLYGYTF. The CDR3 DNA, read in part, is TGCAGTGCTAGAGATCTAAGAGGGCTCTATGGC.

This clone has a count of ten or more. Incomplete CDR3 DNA: TGTGCCAGCAGTAAAACCGGGACAGGGGCCTACGAG. It codes for CASSKTGTGAYE. The full CDR3 protein is CASSKTGTGAYEQYF. This rearrangement joins TRBV2 to TRBJ2-7; 10 positions match TRBD1. The read terminates 3 residues before the CDR3 end, so the remaining end is supplied by the germline J gene. The germline V gene has CDR1 SNHLY and CDR2 FYNNEI. Trimming removed 5 bases from V and 2 bases from J; junction bases left unmatched: 6. The CDR3 has 15 residues.

Concerning this clone: The read halts 3 residues ahead of the CDR3 end, with the missing end drawn from the germline J gene. This rearrangement joins TRBV7-2 to TRBJ2-5; the D gene is possibly TRBD2 (5 bases). Germline lookup yields CDR1 SGHTA and CDR2 FQGNSA. This CDR3 is 14 amino acids long. With 7 bases removed from V and 5 bases from J, the gap between germline ends came to 17 bases. The CDR3 DNA, read in part, is TGTGCCAGCAACAGCGGACCGGGCGTGGAGACC. It specifies CASNSGPGVET. The whole CDR3 is CASNSGPGVETQYF.

A note on this clone: The read comes to an end 3 residues before the CDR3 does, leaving the germline J gene to fill in the end. The chain links TRBV7-6 to TRBJ1-1; D is possibly TRBD1 (6 bases). CDR3 length: 15 residues. Germline V gives CDR1 SGHVS, CDR2 FNYEAQ. V lost 1 base, J lost 0 bases, and 9 bases lay in between. The CDR3 sequence: CASSLEGTLNTEAFF. The CDR3 DNA, read in part, is TGTGCCAGCAGCTTAGAAGGGACATTGAACACTGAA.

This clone was recorded at least ten times. The junction departs from the called germline gene at one end, perhaps through a read error. The CDR3 end falls 3 residues outside the read, so it is completed with the germline J gene. The V call is TRBV4-2, the J call TRBJ2-3; weak D call: TRBD2 (6 bases). Germline V gives CDR1 LGHNA, CDR2 YNFKEQ. There are 14 residues in the CDR3. CDR3 DNA (partial): TGCGCCAGCAGCCTCCGGGCGGGATCAGATACG. Its protein is CASSLRAGSDT. The CDR3 as a whole reads CASSLRAGSDTQYF.

This clone appeared many times. The read finishes 3 residues shy of the CDR3 end, and the germline J gene is used to complete it. The V and J genes are TRBV6-4 and TRBJ2-1; maybe TRBD2 (5 bases). Germline CDR1 MRHNA, CDR2 SNTAGT. The CDR3 has 15 residues. With 3 bases removed from V and 0 bases from J, the gap between germline ends came to 9 bases. The part of the CDR3 DNA that was read is TGTGCCAGCAGTGAAGGACTTTTCTCCTACAATGAG. Its protein is CASSEGLFSYNE. The full-length CDR3 reads as CASSEGLFSYNEQFF.

CDR3 sequence reads: CASTAGDNEQFF. Incomplete CDR3 DNA: TGTGCCAGCACAGCCGGGGACAATGAG. The chain couples TRBV2 to TRBJ2-1, with TRBD2 as a possible D gene (5 bases). The read halts 3 residues ahead of the CDR3 end, with the missing end drawn from the germline J gene. CDR1 is SNHLY, CDR2 FYNNEI, per germline. The length of the CDR3 is 12 residues. The V end lost 7 bases, the J end lost 5 bases, and 9 bases lay between the germline ends. Full variable domain (missing parts from reference TRBV2 and TRBJ2-1): EPEVTQTPSHQVTQMGQEVILRCVPISNHLYFYWYRQILGQKVEFLVSFYNNEISEKSEIFDDQFSVERPDGSNFTLKIRSTKLEDSAMYFCASTAGDNEQFFGPGTRLTVL.

This clone was detected many times. The read finishes 3 residues shy of the CDR3 end, and the germline J gene is used to complete it. The rearrangement joins TRBV20-1 to TRBJ2-1, with TRBD1 matching 8 bases. V shed 3 bases, J shed 6 bases, and the junction held 13 bases outside the gene matches. This CDR3 has 16 amino acids. Looked up from germline, CDR1 is DFQATT and CDR2 is SNEGSKA (reference sequence). The CDR3 spells CSARPGQGISRNEQFF. Partial CDR3 DNA: TGCAGTGCTAGGCCTGGACAGGGAATTTCCCGCAATGAG.

This clone was detected only a few times. Read sequence stops 3 residues before the CDR3 end, and the germline J gene provides the missing end. This sequence joins TRBV19 and TRBJ2-5; maybe TRBD1 (6 bases). Germline V CDR1 and CDR2: LNHDA, SQIVND (reference sequence). The CDR3 loop spans 14 amino acids. Deletions cut 6 bases from V and 6 bases from J, with 17 bases between. The CDR3 reads CASSDRWSNKTQYF. The covered CDR3 bases are TGTGCCAGTAGCGACAGGTGGAGCAATAAGACC.

This CDR3 reads CASKVGLGAYEQYF. CDR3 bases read: TGCGCCAGCAAGGTCGGTCTAGGGGCCTACGAG. The V and J genes are TRBV5-1 and TRBJ2-7; possible D gene TRBD1, 5 bases. The observed sequence ends 3 residues before the CDR3 terminus, with the missing tail filled in from the germline J gene. CDR1 is SGHRS and CDR2 is YFSETQ in the germline V gene. The length of the CDR3 is 14 residues. Trimming took off 6 bases at V and 2 bases at J, with 15 bases between the two ends. Complete variable domain (other parts from reference TRBV5-1 and TRBJ2-7): KAGVTQTPRYLIKTRGQQVTLSCSPISGHRSVSWYQQTPGQGLQFLFEYFSETQRNKGNFPGRFSGRQFSNSRSEMNVSTLELGDSALYLCASKVGLGAYEQYFGPGTRLTVT.